A selection of T cell receptor beta chains follows, all from one sample in a study of blood T cell repertoires in COVID-19. Generated by immunoSEQ multiplex PCR, the TCRdb table keeps only in-frame clones and is missing some. The table shows about 280,000 clones, with about 90% occurring only once. Specimen: PBMCs or T cells enriched from blood (not recorded which). These receptors all stem from a woman in her late teens or twenties with acute COVID-19. CDR3s include the opening cysteine and the closing phenylalanine or tryptophan. A D gene is named only where the DNA matches it firmly. Clone size appears in some rows only: once, few, many, or a class for an expanded clone.

J | V | size | D | DNA | CDR3
TRBJ2-1 | TRBV7-9 | - | - | TGTGCCAGCAGCTTAACAGTGAGCTCCTACAATGAGCAGTTCTTC | CASSLTVSSYNEQFF
TRBJ2-7 | TRBV6-2/TRBV6-3 | - | TRBD2 | TGTGCCAGCAGCCGGACTAGCGTCGAGCAGTACTTC | CASSRTSVEQYF
TRBJ1-5 | TRBV27 | - | - | TGTGCCAGCAGGTCCGACAGGTTCAATCAGCCCCAGCATTTT | CASRSDRFNQPQHF
TRBJ2-1 | TRBV7-6 | few | TRBD2 | TGTGCCAGCAGCTTGCGGACTAGCGGGAGTATTTCCTACAATGAGCAGTTCTTC | CASSLRTSGSISYNEQFF
TRBJ2-7 | TRBV10-1 | - | TRBD1 | TGCGCCAGCACCTTCGGACAGGGCCCATACGAGCAGTACTTC | CASTFGQGPYEQYF
TRBJ2-1 | TRBV4-3 | - | TRBD1 | TGCGCCAGCAGCCAAGGGACAGGGTTGTACAATGAGCAGTTCTTC | CASSQGTGLYNEQFF
TRBJ2-1 | TRBV14 | - | TRBD2 | TGTGCCAGCAGCCACCCTAGCGGGAGGCACAATGAGCAGTTCTTC | CASSHPSGRHNEQFF
TRBJ2-1 | TRBV7-8 | - | TRBD1 | TGTGCCAGCAGCACCCTAATTGACAGGGTCAAGGGCAATGAGCAGTTCTTC | CASSTLIDRVKGNEQFF
TRBJ2-3 | TRBV6-9 | - | TRBD1 | TGTGCCAGCAGGCAAGGACAGGGGCCCAGCACAGATACGCAGTATTTT | CASRQGQGPSTDTQYF
TRBJ2-5 | TRBV28 | - | TRBD2 | TGTGCCAGCAGTTTAAAACTAGCGGCGTACCAAGAGACCCAGTACTTC | CASSLKLAAYQETQYF
TRBJ2-1 | TRBV29-1 | - | - | TGCAGCGTTGCGTCCGGGAGCGACGTTGAGCAGTTCTTC | CSVASGSDVEQFF
TRBJ1-6 | TRBV5-8 | once | TRBD1 | TGTGCCAGCAGCTTGTGGGGCGGACAGGATTCACCCCTCCACTTT | CASSLWGGQDSPLHF
TRBJ2-7 | TRBV27 | once | - | TGTGCCAGCAGGAGGGGGTTGTCCTCCTACGAGCAGTACTTC | CASRRGLSSYEQYF
TRBJ2-1 | TRBV5-1 | - | TRBD2 | TGCGCCAGCAGCGGACTAGCGGTTTACAATGAGCAGTTCTTC | CASSGLAVYNEQFF
TRBJ2-5 | TRBV18 | - | TRBD1 | TGTGCCAGCTCACCGGGACAGGGCCAAGAGACCCAGTACTTC | CASSPGQGQETQYF
TRBJ2-7 | TRBV6-5 | - | TRBD1 | TGTGCCAGCAGTTACCCGGGACAGGGGTTCGTTAGCGAGCAGTACTTC | CASSYPGQGFVSEQYF
TRBJ1-2 | TRBV18 | - | TRBD1 | TGTGCCAGCTCAACCGGGACAGGGTCCTATGGCTACACCTTC | CASSTGTGSYGYTF
TRBJ2-1 | TRBV5-1 | - | - | TGCGCCAGCTGCTTGGGGGGGCGGGAGCGGGATGAGCAGTTCTTC | CASCLGGRERDEQFF
TRBJ2-2 | TRBV5-4 | - | TRBD1 | TGTGCCAGCAGCTGGACAGGGAAGGGATCCGGGGAGCTGTTTTTT | CASSWTGKGSGELFF
TRBJ1-1 | TRBV18 | - | - | TGTGCCAGCTCGGGGGTGGAGGGCACTGAAGCTTTCTTT | CASSGVEGTEAFF
TRBJ1-4 | TRBV10-2 | - | TRBD1 | TGCGCCAGCAGGGGACAGGGATTTATTGCAACTAATGAAAAACTGTTTTTT | CASRGQGFIATNEKLFF
TRBJ2-1 | TRBV29-1 | - | TRBD1 | TGCAGCGGTGGACAGGGGTTCAATGAGCAGTTCTTC | CSGGQGFNEQFF
TRBJ1-5 | TRBV28 | once | - | TGTGCCAGTTGGGGACTCGGTCAGCCCCAGCATTTT | CASWGLGQPQHF
TRBJ2-3 | TRBV6-5 | - | TRBD2 | TGTGCCAGCAGACCTAGCGGAAACACAGATACGCAGTATTTT | CASRPSGNTDTQYF
TRBJ1-6 | TRBV28 | - | - | TGTGCCAGCAGGTTGGGAGGCTCCTATAATTCACCCCTCCACTTT | CASRLGGSYNSPLHF
TRBJ1-1 | TRBV7-9 | - | - | TGTGCCAGCAGCTTGGACAGGAACACTGAAGCTTTCTTT | CASSLDRNTEAFF
TRBJ1-5 | TRBV10-3 | - | - | TGTGCCATCAGTGAGTCGGTTACTAATCAGCCCCAGCATTTT | CAISESVTNQPQHF
TRBJ1-6 | TRBV10-3 | - | - | TGTGCCATCAGTGAGTCCTATTCACCCCTCCACTTT | CAISESYSPLHF
TRBJ2-7 | TRBV2 | - | TRBD1 | TGTGCCAGCAGTACCAGAACGACAGGGGGGAGAAACGAGCAGTACTTC | CASSTRTTGGRNEQYF
TRBJ2-7 | TRBV5-1 | - | - | TGCGCCAGCAGCTTGGAGCCCCAGGGTACCTACGAGCAGTACTTC | CASSLEPQGTYEQYF
TRBJ1-1 | TRBV7-9 | - | - | TGTGCCAGCAGCACGGAGGTGGCGAACACTGAAGCTTTCTTT | CASSTEVANTEAFF
TRBJ2-1 | TRBV5-1 | - | - | TGCGCCAGCAGCAGCGAGACTAGATCACCCTCCAATGAGCAGTTCTTC | CASSSETRSPSNEQFF
TRBJ1-2 | TRBV7-8 | - | - | TGTGCCAGCAGCCATTGGGGGACTAGTGGCTACACCTTC | CASSHWGTSGYTF
TRBJ2-1 | TRBV15 | - | - | TGTGCCACCAGCAGAGATCTCGGGGGTAGAGGTGAGCAGTTCTTC | CATSRDLGGRGEQFF
TRBJ2-2 | TRBV7-9 | - | TRBD1 | TGTGCCAGCAGCATAAGACAGGGCTTCAACACCGGGGAGCTGTTTTTT | CASSIRQGFNTGELFF
TRBJ1-1 | TRBV14 | - | - | TGTGCCAGCAGCCCCTTCGGCGGATCGAACACTGAAGCTTTCTTT | CASSPFGGSNTEAFF
TRBJ1-2 | TRBV7-2 | - | - | TGTGCCAGCAGCTTAGGGGGCTCTAACTATGGCTACACCTTC | CASSLGGSNYGYTF
TRBJ2-1 | TRBV7-3 | few | TRBD2 | TGTGCCAGCAGCTTAAATCCCGGGCCTGCTACTAGCGGGAGGAATGAGCAGTTCTTC | CASSLNPGPATSGRNEQFF